This T cell receptor beta chain comes out of a study of radiotherapy plus CTLA-4 blockade in lung cancer. Focal radiation was given together with CTLA-4 blockade (ipilimumab) to patients with chemo-refractory metastatic non-small-cell lung cancer. Study observations and caveats: Expansion of tumor-derived TCR clones was observed in blood after radiotherapy plus ipilimumab.

A remark on this clone: The antigen is not known.

Some clones are missing from TCRdb's copy, which holds only in-frame ones; the method was immunoSEQ multiplex PCR. In the table there are 20,000 to 25,000 clones, around 72% of which are singletons. CDR1 MDHEN and CDR2 SYDVKM come from the germline V gene. CDR3 length: 12 residues. V lost 10 bases to trimming and J lost 5 bases; unmatched junction nucleotides: 5. The gene calls are TRBV28 and TRBJ2-5; 9 positions match TRBD1. The starting material was peripheral blood, obtained from a patient treated with radiotherapy plus ipilimumab. The TCR originated in a human donor with non-small cell lung cancer who had stable disease on radiotherapy plus ipilimumab. The CDR3 is CATSTGGETQYF. The CDR3 DNA follows: TGTGCCACCTCGACAGGGGGGGAGACCCAGTACTTC.